This entry lists 19 T cell receptor beta chains sequenced from one sample in a study of Graves' ophthalmopathy and Graves' hyperthyroidism listed by TCRdb under 2018. Instrument used: Illumina HiSeq 2000. TCR beta CDR3 regions were amplified from RNA transcripts for repertoire sequencing. The first round of RT-PCR was done with HTBI primers and the Qiagen OneStep RT-PCR kit, and was followed by a second round of multiplex PCR, then size selection and purification. The public reads were reprocessed in TCRdb via fastp at Q25 and MiXCR, keeping in-frame beta chains. All rows with the same CDR3 protein become a single entry with the most common DNA and genes. The sample table shows about 200,000 distinct CDR3 sequences, and about 32% are seen once. Together, the top ten hold 8.5% to 9.5% of the sample. The sequenced sample consisted of peripheral blood. The receptors shown here come from a man aged 50 or older with Graves' ophthalmopathy. Donor details come from another sample of the same person, matched by shared clones.

In its sample, this clonotype was seen many times. The gene calls are TRBV5-1 and TRBJ2-7, with a tentative D call TRBD1 (5 bases). Germline CDR1 is SGHRS and CDR2 is YFSETQ. V lost 3 bases and J 3 bases, leaving 13 bases between the germline ends. The CDR3 totals 14 residues. Written as DNA, the CDR3 is TGCGCCAGCAGCTCGGACACCATAAACTACGAGCAGTACTTC. Translated, it gives CASSSDTINYEQYF.

This chain uses TRBV6-1 with TRBJ2-5; D call uncertain. Germline CDR1 MNHNS, CDR2 SASEGT. The CDR3 has 13 amino acids. With 7 bases removed from V and 0 bases from J, the gap between germline ends came to 9 bases. The CDR3 here is CASKEPYQETQYF. CDR3 bases: TGTGCCAGCAAGGAGCCGTACCAAGAGACCCAGTACTTC.

Ten or more counts support this clonotype. This chain links TRBV27 with TRBJ2-7; 8 nucleotides match TRBD1. This CDR3 has 15 residues. CDR1 is MNHEY and CDR2 is SMNVEV in the germline V gene (reference sequence). The ends lost 5 bases at V and 3 bases at J; junction bases unmatched: 9. The DNA of the CDR3 is TGTGCCAGCAGTCTTAGAGGCAGGGGGCTCTACGAGCAGTACTTC. The encoded protein is CASSLRGRGLYEQYF.

The chain joins TRBV7-2 to TRBJ2-7, with 12 bases lining up with TRBD1. CDR1 is SGHTA and CDR2 is FQGNSA in the germline V gene. The CDR3 totals 14 residues. V lost 7 bases to trimming and J lost 6 bases; unmatched junction nucleotides: 7. The CDR3 sequence: CASTGTGGKSEQYF. The CDR3 DNA follows: TGTGCCAGCACAGGGACAGGGGGCAAGAGCGAGCAGTACTTC.

The sample holds many counts of this clonotype. The V call is TRBV5-5, the J call TRBJ1-2; tentative D call: TRBD1 (5 bases). Trimming removed 5 bases at V and 3 bases at J, with 14 bases between. The CDR3 is 14 amino acids. Germline lookup yields CDR1 SGHKS and CDR2 YYEKEE (reference sequence). The CDR3 protein is CASSYTQGDYGYTF. The CDR3 nucleotides are TGTGCCAGCAGTTATACCCAAGGGGACTATGGCTACACCTTC.

This clonotype was picked up many times. The chain employs TRBV12-3 or TRBV12-4 and TRBJ2-7, with D possibly TRBD2 on 5 matching bases. V was pared by 6 bases and J by 5 bases, with 20 bases between. This CDR3 has 15 residues. The CDR3 loop is CASSMLTRLSNEQYF. In nucleotides, the CDR3 is TGTGCCAGCAGCATGCTTACTAGGTTGTCCAACGAGCAGTACTTC.

The sample holds many counts of this clonotype. The chain employs TRBV29-1 and TRBJ2-7; 11 nucleotides line up with TRBD1. Trimming took 5 bases from V and 4 from J; bases not matched to a gene: 4. CDR1 and CDR2 (germline): SQVTM, ANQGSEA. The CDR3 runs 13 residues. The CDR3 here is CSVPGTGGYEQYF. CDR3 nucleotides: TGCAGCGTTCCCGGGACAGGGGGATACGAGCAGTACTTC.

This clonotype is a singleton in its sample. J is TRBJ2-4 and V is TRBV20-1; 7 bases map to TRBD1. Germline loops: CDR1 DFQATT, CDR2 SNEGSKA (reference sequence). The CDR3 is 13 residues long. Germline trimming cut 6 bases from V and 3 bases from J; bases unmatched to any gene: 5. The CDR3 reads CSARGHNKNIQYF. CDR3 nucleotides: TGCAGTGCAAGGGGGCATAACAAAAACATTCAGTACTTC.

At least ten counts were recorded for this clonotype. This chain links TRBV6-5 with TRBJ1-1; no definite D call. Trimming took 5 bases from V and 0 from J, leaving 16 bases between them. The germline gives CDR1 MNHEY, CDR2 SVGAGI. The CDR3 consists of 16 residues. The DNA for the CDR3 is TGTGCCAGCAGTCCAGGACCGTGGAGGATGAACACTGAAGCTTTCTTT. This translates into CASSPGPWRMNTEAFF.

In its sample, this clonotype was seen many times. The chain links TRBV12-3 or TRBV12-4 to TRBJ2-4, with D possibly matching TRBD2 (6 bases). CDR3 length: 17 amino acids. V lost 6 bases to trimming and J lost 0 bases, with 18 bases between them. The CDR3 region is CASSPPRRELAKNIQYF. CDR3 bases: TGTGCCAGCAGCCCCCCGAGGCGGGAACTAGCCAAAAACATTCAGTACTTC.

The chain carries TRBV15 and TRBJ1-1; 9 bases align to TRBD1. The V and J ends lost 5 bases and 2 bases, in that order; junction bases with no gene match: 3. Germline assignment: CDR1 LNHNV and CDR2 YYDKDF (reference sequence). This CDR3 has 14 residues. CDR3 sequence reads: CATSRDRVNTEAFF. Here the CDR3 DNA reads TGTGCCACCAGCCGGGACAGGGTTAACACTGAAGCTTTCTTT.

Ten or more counts support this clonotype. The CDR3 sequence is CSAKVGDSPLHF. CDR3 bases: TGCAGTGCTAAGGTGGGGGATTCACCCCTCCACTTT. J is TRBJ1-6 and V is TRBV20-1, with D perhaps TRBD1 (5 bases). The CDR3 runs 12 residues. From germline, CDR1 is DFQATT and CDR2 SNEGSKA (reference sequence). The V and J ends lost 4 bases and 8 bases respectively, with 9 bases between them.

V gene TRBV11-2 combines with J gene TRBJ1-1; 7 nucleotides align to TRBD1. The ends lost 4 bases at V and 1 base at J; junction bases unmatched: 9. The CDR3 length is 16 residues. Germline lookup yields CDR1 SGHAT and CDR2 FQNNGV. CDR3 sequence reads: CASSSPRRGANTEAFF. The DNA for the CDR3 is TGTGCCAGCAGCTCCCCCCGCAGGGGGGCGAACACTGAAGCTTTCTTT. The full variable domain, completed using reference TRBV11-2 and TRBJ1-1, is EAGVAQSPRYKIIEKRQSVAFWCNPISGHATLYWYQQILGQGPKLLIQFQNNGVVDDSQLPKDRFSAERLKGVDSTLKIQPAKLEDSAVYLCASSSPRRGANTEAFFGQGTRLTVV.

This clonotype was counted ten times or more. The DNA for the CDR3 is TGTGCCAGCAAGGGACAGCAGTACCAAGAGACCCAGTACTTC. Its protein is CASKGQQYQETQYF. The chain uses TRBV6-5 and TRBJ2-5, with TRBD1 matching 7 bases. CDR1 is MNHEY and CDR2 is SVGAGI in the germline V gene. This CDR3 spans 14 amino acids. V was clipped by 7 bases and J by 0 bases; unmatched bases: 5.

At least ten counts were recorded for this clonotype. V and J are TRBV27 and TRBJ2-7; 7 bases match TRBD2. This CDR3 spans 13 amino acids. Germline assignment: CDR1 MNHEY and CDR2 SMNVEV (reference sequence). V was clipped by 8 bases and J by 3 bases; unmatched bases: 7. The CDR3, as DNA: TGTGCCAGCCGCTCGGCGGGAGACTACGAGCAGTACTTC. Encoded protein: CASRSAGDYEQYF.

The sample holds many counts of this clonotype. J is TRBJ1-6 and V is TRBV6-5; D gene ambiguous. V was cut by 2 bases and J by 9 bases, with 14 bases left in between. This CDR3 region has 15 residues. Germline loops: CDR1 MNHEY, CDR2 SVGAGI. CDR3: CASSYRVILGSPLHF. CDR3 nucleotide sequence: TGTGCCAGCAGTTACAGGGTGATCTTGGGTTCACCCCTCCACTTT.

This clonotype was counted at least ten times. V usage is TRBV30 and J usage is TRBJ1-1; D remains ambiguous. Germline CDR1 reads GTSNPN; CDR2 reads SVGIG (reference sequence). This CDR3 has 13 residues. Trimming shortened V by 1 base and J by 2 bases, and 8 bases separated the two germline ends. CDR3 in amino acids: CAWSAVENTEAFF. In DNA form, the CDR3 reads TGTGCCTGGAGTGCCGTGGAAAACACTGAAGCTTTCTTT.

The chain carries TRBV12-3 or TRBV12-4 and TRBJ1-1, with a tentative D call TRBD1 (6 bases). V lost 8 bases, J lost 5 bases, and 15 bases lay in between. This CDR3 spans 13 amino acids. The CDR3 loop is CASGRGGGTEAFF. The DNA for the CDR3 is TGTGCCAGCGGTCGGGGAGGGGGTACTGAAGCTTTCTTT.

This clonotype came up many times. The J gene is TRBJ2-5, the V gene TRBV29-1, with TRBD2 matching over 7 bases. This CDR3 region has 13 residues. Trimming at V came to 8 bases and at J to 5 bases, leaving 11 bases not matched to a gene. Germline CDR1 reads SQVTM; CDR2 reads ANQGSEA. The CDR3 sequence: CSLWGGRGETQYF. The CDR3 nucleotides read TGCAGCCTCTGGGGAGGGCGAGGGGAGACCCAGTACTTC.